What follows are 22 T cell receptor beta chains derived from one specimen sequenced in a study of breast tumors, draining lymph nodes, adjacent tissues. Samples came from axillary lymph nodes draining the breast cancer. MiXCR, applied by TCRdb to the multiplex PCR reads, yields one record per CDR3 protein. This sample yields fewer than 250,000 distinct CDR3 sequences, of which less than 40% are seen a single time; approximately 1.4% belongs to the top ten. The sample taken for sequencing was axillary lymph node tissue. The receptor set was obtained from a female donor with breast cancer. Some clones in this sample may be carry-over from other donors' samples.

This clonotype has a handful of counts. Since a much larger clone is just one base distant, this may be a read error. The chain joins TRBV11-2 to TRBJ2-3; D gene ambiguous. This CDR3 contains 11 residues. Germline V gene sequence: CDR1 SGHAT, CDR2 FQNNGV. CDR3 nucleotide sequence: TGTGCCAGCAGATACACAGATACGCCGTATTTT. This codes for CASRYTDTPYF.

Many counts were recorded for this clonotype. The chain has TRBV6-6 and TRBJ1-2, with D unresolved. The CDR3 is 12 residues long. CDR1 is MNHNY, CDR2 SVGAGI, per germline (reference sequence). The ends were cut back, 8 bases at V and 8 bases at J, with 15 bases in the middle. CDR3 loop: CASGLPTRGYTF. For the CDR3, the DNA is TGTGCCAGCGGACTCCCCACAAGGGGCTACACCTTC.

This clonotype was picked up many times. The chain carries TRBV25-1 and TRBJ2-3; D is unclear. Germline V gives CDR1 MGHDK, CDR2 SYGVNS. The V end lost 7 bases, the J end lost 3 bases, and 5 bases lay between the germline ends. The CDR3 length is 11 residues. The CDR3 nucleotides read TGTGCCAGCATAGCAACAGATACGCAGTATTTT. Translated, it gives CASIATDTQYF.

With regard to this clonotype: A much larger clone sits a single nucleotide away, making a read error possible. The chain recombines TRBV5-1 with TRBJ2-7; 8 bases line up with TRBD2. The CDR3 totals 14 residues. V trimming: 3 bases; J trimming: 6 bases; junction bases outside the gene matches: 8. The germline V gene has CDR1 SGHRS and CDR2 YFSETQ. Here the CDR3 reads CASSSTGTSCEQYF. In DNA form, the CDR3 reads TGCGCCAGCAGCTCGACCGGGACTAGTTGCGAGCAGTACTTC.

Ten or more counts support this clonotype. The V call is TRBV11-3, the J call TRBJ2-1; TRBD2 matches 9 bases. The CDR3 consists of 16 residues. With V trimmed by 5 bases and J by 3 bases, 8 bases remained unmatched. Germline-derived CDR1 and CDR2 are SGHNT and YENEEA. The CDR3 nucleotides read TGTGCCAGCAGCGGGCTAGCGGGACCCCACTACAATGAGCAGTTCTTC. Amino acids: CASSGLAGPHYNEQFF.

In DNA form, the CDR3 reads TGTGCCAGCAGCCAGGGTCAGCCAGATACGCAGTATTTT. It yields the protein CASSQGQPDTQYF. The chain carries TRBV3-2 and TRBJ2-3. TRBV3-2 is a known pseudogene. The CDR3 sequence is 13 residues long.

The V and J genes are TRBV7-3 and TRBJ1-1, with a tentative D call TRBD1 (5 bases). From germline, CDR1 is SGHTA and CDR2 FQGTGA. Trimming removed 5 bases at V and 2 bases at J, with 9 bases between. The CDR3 is made up of 13 amino acids. Here the CDR3 reads CASSITGNTEAFF. The DNA for the CDR3 is TGTGCCAGCAGCATTACAGGCAACACTGAAGCTTTCTTT.

Here the CDR3 reads CATSEDGSTNYGYTF. The CDR3 nucleotides are TGTGCCACCAGTGAAGACGGGAGTACTAACTATGGCTACACCTTC. This chain uses TRBV24-1 with TRBJ1-2, with D unresolved. The CDR3 length is 15 residues. V lost 4 bases to trimming and J lost 0 bases, with 11 bases between them. In germline, CDR1 is KGHDR, CDR2 SFDVKD.

This clonotype occurred many times. The CDR3, as DNA: TGTGCCAGCAGCTTGGGGACTAGCGAGCAGTACTTC. Translation gives CASSLGTSEQYF. The chain recombines TRBV7-9 with TRBJ2-7; 8 bases match TRBD2. CDR1 and CDR2 (germline): SEHNR, FQNEAQ (reference sequence). J lost 6 bases, V lost 3 bases, and 1 base had no gene match. This CDR3 region has 12 residues.

The chain combines TRBV29-1 with TRBJ2-7; a weak D match, TRBD1 (7 bases). From germline, CDR1 is SQVTM and CDR2 ANQGSEA. The CDR3 contains 12 residues. This chain's CDR3 is CSLKTGTSEQYF. Written as DNA, the CDR3 is TGCAGTTTGAAGACAGGGACTTCCGAGCAGTACTTC.

Ten or more counts support this clonotype. The chain's CDR3 is CASSFSATNEKLFF. Here the CDR3 DNA reads TGCGCCAGCAGCTTCAGTGCAACTAATGAAAAACTGTTTTTT. The chain employs TRBV5-1 and TRBJ1-4; D not resolved. The CDR3 has 14 residues. Germline V gives CDR1 SGHRS, CDR2 YFSETQ. Trimming stripped 2 bases from V and 0 bases from J, with 5 bases between.

This clonotype was seen at least ten times. This chain connects TRBV20-1 to TRBJ2-7; 12 positions agree with TRBD2. V shed 5 bases and J 3 bases; nucleotides not matched to a gene: 14. The CDR3 contains 17 residues. Germline V CDR1 and CDR2: DFQATT, SNEGSKA (reference sequence). The CDR3 DNA sequence: TGCAGTGCTCGCCTAGCGGGAGGGCCAGTCTATGTCTACGAGCAGTACTTC. It codes for CSARLAGGPVYVYEQYF.

At least ten counts were recorded for this clonotype. The J gene is TRBJ1-5, the V gene TRBV5-1; TRBD1 might be the D (6 bases). V lost 0 bases, J lost 6 bases, and 10 bases lay in between. The germline V gene encodes CDR1 SGHRS and CDR2 YFSETQ. The length of the CDR3 is 14 residues. The CDR3 sequence: CASSLEGGVQPQHF. The CDR3 DNA sequence: TGCGCCAGCAGCTTGGAAGGGGGAGTTCAGCCCCAGCATTTT.

This clonotype was recorded at least ten times. This sequence joins TRBV2 and TRBJ2-4, with D hard to call. V was shortened by 0 bases and J by 0 bases, with 9 bases between the two germline ends. This CDR3 is 16 amino acids long. The germline gives CDR1 SNHLY, CDR2 FYNNEI. The CDR3 is CASSEALRQAKNIQYF. As DNA, the CDR3 is TGTGCCAGCAGTGAAGCGCTAAGACAAGCCAAAAACATTCAGTACTTC.

At least ten counts were recorded for this clonotype. The V call is TRBV2, the J call TRBJ2-7; 10 bases align to TRBD2. The CDR3 consists of 15 residues. V was clipped by 4 bases and J by 4 bases; unmatched bases: 7. Germline V gives CDR1 SNHLY, CDR2 FYNNEI. CDR3 region: CASSARGLADYEQYF. The CDR3 region has the DNA TGTGCCAGCAGTGCGCGAGGACTAGCGGATTACGAGCAGTACTTC.

The V gene is TRBV27, the J gene TRBJ2-1; possibly TRBD2 for D (6 bases). Germline assignment: CDR1 MNHEY and CDR2 SMNVEV (reference sequence). The CDR3 consists of 16 residues. Deletions cut 4 bases from V and 2 bases from J, with 15 bases between. The CDR3 here is CASSSTSKGPYNEQFF. The CDR3 DNA follows: TGTGCCAGCAGTTCTACTAGCAAAGGGCCCTACAATGAGCAGTTCTTC.

In this sample, this clonotype turned up many times. A much larger clonotype is one base distant, so this may be a read error. J is TRBJ2-7 and V is TRBV7-2, with a tentative D call TRBD1 (5 bases). Germline assignment: CDR1 SGHTA and CDR2 FQGNSA. CDR3 size: 14 residues. CDR3 sequence reads: CAGSLMGRFYEQYF. CDR3 bases: TGTGCCGGCAGCTTAATGGGGCGCTTCTACGAGCAGTACTTC.

This clonotype has ten or more counts. The chain is built from TRBV11-3 and TRBJ2-1; 9 bases agree with TRBD2. Germline V gene sequence: CDR1 SGHNT, CDR2 YENEEA. CDR3 length: 16 residues. J lost 6 bases, V lost 0 bases, and 6 bases had no gene match. CDR3 nucleotide sequence: TGTGCCAGCAGCTTAGATAGCGGGAGTTTCGGCAATGAGCAGTTCTTC. It specifies CASSLDSGSFGNEQFF.

As to this clonotype: A clone one base away is much larger, so this may be a read error. The chain has TRBV19 and TRBJ2-7; 7 nucleotides align to TRBD1. The CDR3 spans 14 residues. V lost 6 bases, J lost 2 bases, and 7 bases stayed unmatched. Germline lookup yields CDR1 LNHDA and CDR2 SQIVND (reference sequence). The CDR3 nucleotides are TGTGCCAGTAGCTCCGGGACAGCCCCCTACGAGCAGTACTTC. Translating gives CASSSGTAPYEQYF.

The chain is built from TRBV7-9 and TRBJ2-7; 7 nucleotides agree with TRBD2. V was pared by 3 bases and J by 1 base, with 6 bases of the junction left unmatched. This CDR3 comprises 15 residues. Germline V gene sequence: CDR1 SEHNR, CDR2 FQNEAQ (reference sequence). The DNA of the CDR3 is TGTGCCAGCAGCTTTATGGGGGGGGTTTCCTACGAGCAGTACTTC. Translated, it gives CASSFMGGVSYEQYF.

J is TRBJ1-2 and V is TRBV6-5, with a tentative D call TRBD1 (5 bases). CDR3 size: 13 residues. Trimming shortened V by 5 bases and J by 4 bases, and 11 bases separated the two germline ends. Per the germline V gene, CDR1 is MNHEY and CDR2 is SVGAGI. The CDR3 spells CASSPDSLYGYTF. The CDR3, as DNA: TGTGCCAGCAGTCCCGACAGTCTCTATGGCTACACCTTC.

V is TRBV6-2 or TRBV6-3 and J is TRBJ1-6; 7 bases map to TRBD1. Trimming removed 9 bases from V and 9 bases from J; junction bases left unmatched: 14. Germline values: CDR1 MNHEY, CDR2 SVGEGT. The CDR3 is 15 residues long. CDR3 protein: CASTRPTGVGSPLHF. CDR3 coding DNA: TGTGCCAGTACCCGCCCTACAGGGGTAGGTTCACCCCTCCACTTT.